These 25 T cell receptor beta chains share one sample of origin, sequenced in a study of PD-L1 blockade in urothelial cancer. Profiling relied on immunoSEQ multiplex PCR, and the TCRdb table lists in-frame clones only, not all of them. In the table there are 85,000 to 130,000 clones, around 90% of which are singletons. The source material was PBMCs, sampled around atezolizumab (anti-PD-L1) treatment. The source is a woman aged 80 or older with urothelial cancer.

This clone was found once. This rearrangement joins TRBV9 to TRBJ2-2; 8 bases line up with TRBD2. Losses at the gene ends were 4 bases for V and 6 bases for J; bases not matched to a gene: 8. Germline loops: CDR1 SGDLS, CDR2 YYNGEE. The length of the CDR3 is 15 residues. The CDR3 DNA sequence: TGTGCCAGCAGCCCTAGGAGCGGGAGTGCCGGGGAGCTGTTTTTT. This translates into CASSPRSGSAGELFF.

The CDR3 nucleotides read TGTGCCAGCAGCCAAGAGGGTGTCGGACTAGCGGTATACAATGAGCAGTTCTTC. The encoded protein is CASSQEGVGLAVYNEQFF. V usage is TRBV4-2 and J usage is TRBJ2-1, with 10 positions matching TRBD2. The trim removed 0 bases at V and 4 bases at J, leaving 9 bases unmatched. CDR3 length: 18 residues. CDR1 and CDR2 (germline): LGHNA, YNFKEQ.

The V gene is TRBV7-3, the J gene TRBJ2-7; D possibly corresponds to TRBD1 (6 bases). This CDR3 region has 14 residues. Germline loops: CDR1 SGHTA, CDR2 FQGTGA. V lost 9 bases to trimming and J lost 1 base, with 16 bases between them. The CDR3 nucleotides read TGTGCCAGTAGTCTACAGGGTCTTTCCTACGAGCAGTACTTC. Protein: CASSLQGLSYEQYF. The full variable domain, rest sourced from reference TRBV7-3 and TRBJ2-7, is GAGVSQTPSNKVTEKGKYVELRCDPISGHTALYWYRQSLGQGPEFLIYFQGTGAADDSGLPNDRFFAVRPEGSVSTLKIQRTERGDSAVYLCASSLQGLSYEQYFGPGTRLTVT.

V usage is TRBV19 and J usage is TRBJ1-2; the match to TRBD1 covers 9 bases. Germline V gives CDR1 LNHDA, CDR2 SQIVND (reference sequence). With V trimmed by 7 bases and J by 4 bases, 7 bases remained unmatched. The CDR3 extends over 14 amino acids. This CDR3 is CASTGTGTVYGYTF. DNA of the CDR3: TGTGCCAGTACGGGGACAGGGACGGTCTATGGCTACACCTTC.

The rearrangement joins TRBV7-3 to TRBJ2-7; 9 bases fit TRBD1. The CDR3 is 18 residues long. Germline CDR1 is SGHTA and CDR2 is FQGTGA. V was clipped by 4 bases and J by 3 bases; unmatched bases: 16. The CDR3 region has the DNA TGTGCCAGCAGCTCCGACGGAAGAGGACAGGGGAGATACTACGAGCAGTACTTC. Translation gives CASSSDGRGQGRYYEQYF.

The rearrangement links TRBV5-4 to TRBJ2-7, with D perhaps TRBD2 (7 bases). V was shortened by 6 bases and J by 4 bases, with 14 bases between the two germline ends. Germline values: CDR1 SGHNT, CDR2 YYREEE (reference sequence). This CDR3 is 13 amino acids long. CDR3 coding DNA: TGTGCCAGCACCCGTCGGGGGGCGTACGAGCAGTACTTC. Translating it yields CASTRRGAYEQYF.

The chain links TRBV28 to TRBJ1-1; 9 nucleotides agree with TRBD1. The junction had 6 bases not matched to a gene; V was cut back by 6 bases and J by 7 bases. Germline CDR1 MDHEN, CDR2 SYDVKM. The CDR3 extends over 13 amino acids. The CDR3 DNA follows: TGTGCCAGCAGGGACAGGGGAATCGGTGAAGCTTTCTTT. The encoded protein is CASRDRGIGEAFF.

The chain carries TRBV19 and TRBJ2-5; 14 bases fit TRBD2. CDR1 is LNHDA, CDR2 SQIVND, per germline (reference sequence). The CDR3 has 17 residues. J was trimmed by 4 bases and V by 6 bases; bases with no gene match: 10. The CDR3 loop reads CASSLGTSGRGGETQYF. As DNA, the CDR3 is TGTGCCAGTAGCCTTGGGACTAGCGGGAGAGGAGGAGAGACCCAGTACTTC. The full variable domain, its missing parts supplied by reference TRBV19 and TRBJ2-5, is DGGITQSPKYLFRKEGQNVTLSCEQNLNHDAMYWYRQDPGQGLRLIYYSQIVNDFQKGDIAEGYSVSREKKESFPLTVTSAQKNPTAFYLCASSLGTSGRGGETQYFGPGTRLLVL.

CDR3 bases: TGTGCCAGCAGTTACAGGGGGGTCACTGAAGCTTTCTTT. Translating it yields CASSYRGVTEAFF. The rearrangement uses TRBV25-1 and TRBJ1-1, with 8 bases identical to TRBD1. Germline values: CDR1 MGHDK, CDR2 SYGVNS. The length of the CDR3 is 13 residues. Trimming removed 5 bases from V and 4 bases from J; junction bases left unmatched: 3.

The CDR3 coding sequence is TGCGCCAGCAGCTTGAACCCGATGACAGGGGGAGAAACTGAAGCTTTCTTT. This codes for CASSLNPMTGGETEAFF. V gene TRBV5-1 combines with J gene TRBJ1-1; 9 nucleotides match TRBD1. This CDR3 is 17 amino acids long. In germline, CDR1 is SGHRS, CDR2 YFSETQ. Losses at the gene ends were 1 base for V and 5 bases for J; bases not matched to a gene: 12.

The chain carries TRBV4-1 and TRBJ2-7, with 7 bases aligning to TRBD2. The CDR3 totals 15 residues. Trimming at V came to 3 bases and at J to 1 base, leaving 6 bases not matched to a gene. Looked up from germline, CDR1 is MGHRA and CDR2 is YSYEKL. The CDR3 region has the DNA TGCGCCAGCAGCCAGACAGCGGGACTTTCCTACGAGCAGTACTTC. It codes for CASSQTAGLSYEQYF.

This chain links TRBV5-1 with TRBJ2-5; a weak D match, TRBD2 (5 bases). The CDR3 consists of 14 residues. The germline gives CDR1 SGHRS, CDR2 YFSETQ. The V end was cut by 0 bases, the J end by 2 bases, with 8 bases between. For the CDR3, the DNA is TGCGCCAGCAGCTTGGAGGGCGGGCAAGAGACCCAGTACTTC. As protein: CASSLEGGQETQYF.

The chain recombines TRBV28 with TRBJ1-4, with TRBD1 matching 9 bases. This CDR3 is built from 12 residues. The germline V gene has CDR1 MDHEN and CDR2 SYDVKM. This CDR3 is CGSRQGGEKLFF. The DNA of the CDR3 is TGTGGCTCAAGACAGGGGGGGGAAAAACTGTTTTTT.

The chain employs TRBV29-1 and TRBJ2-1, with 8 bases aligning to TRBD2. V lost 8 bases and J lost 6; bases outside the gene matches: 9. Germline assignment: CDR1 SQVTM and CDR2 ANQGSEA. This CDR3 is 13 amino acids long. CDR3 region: CSFFSGKGNEQFF. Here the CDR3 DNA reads TGCAGCTTTTTTAGCGGGAAAGGCAATGAGCAGTTCTTC.

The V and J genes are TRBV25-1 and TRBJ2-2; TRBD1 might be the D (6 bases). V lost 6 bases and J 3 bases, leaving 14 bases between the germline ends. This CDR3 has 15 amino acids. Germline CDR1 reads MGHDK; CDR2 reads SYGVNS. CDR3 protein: CASRPQGWDTGELFF. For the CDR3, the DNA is TGTGCCAGCAGGCCGCAGGGGTGGGACACCGGGGAGCTGTTTTTT.

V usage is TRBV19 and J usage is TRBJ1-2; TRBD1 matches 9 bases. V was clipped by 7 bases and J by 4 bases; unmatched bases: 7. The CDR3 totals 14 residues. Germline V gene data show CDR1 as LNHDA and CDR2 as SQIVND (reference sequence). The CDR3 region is CASTQQGAPYGYTF. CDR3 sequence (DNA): TGTGCCAGTACCCAACAGGGGGCCCCCTATGGCTACACCTTC.

CDR3 in DNA: TGTGCCAGCAGCCCCAGGGTGTTCCCTGACAATGAGCAGTTCTTC. Amino acids: CASSPRVFPDNEQFF. This chain links TRBV5-4 with TRBJ2-1; D is possibly TRBD1 (5 bases). CDR1 is SGHNT and CDR2 is YYREEE in the germline V gene (reference sequence). V was clipped by 4 bases and J by 5 bases, with 16 bases between them. There are 15 residues in the CDR3.

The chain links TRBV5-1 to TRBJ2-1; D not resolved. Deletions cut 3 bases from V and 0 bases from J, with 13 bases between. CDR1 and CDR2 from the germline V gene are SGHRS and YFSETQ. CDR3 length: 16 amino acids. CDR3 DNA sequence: TGCGCCAGCAGCTACGTTTTCACAAACTCCTACAATGAGCAGTTCTTC. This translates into CASSYVFTNSYNEQFF.

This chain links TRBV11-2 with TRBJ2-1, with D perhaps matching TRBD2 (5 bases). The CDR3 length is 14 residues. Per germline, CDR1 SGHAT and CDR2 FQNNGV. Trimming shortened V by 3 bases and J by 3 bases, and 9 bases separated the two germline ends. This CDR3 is CASSFSGFYNEQFF. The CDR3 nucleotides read TGTGCCAGCAGCTTTTCGGGGTTCTACAATGAGCAGTTCTTC.

CDR3 amino acids: CASSDPGQGASGYTF. The CDR3 DNA sequence: TGTGCCAGCAGTGACCCGGGACAGGGGGCGTCGGGCTACACCTTC. The chain couples TRBV25-1 to TRBJ1-2, with TRBD1 matching over 12 bases. Germline V gene data show CDR1 as MGHDK and CDR2 as SYGVNS. There are 15 residues in the CDR3. J was trimmed by 8 bases and V by 3 bases; bases with no gene match: 7.

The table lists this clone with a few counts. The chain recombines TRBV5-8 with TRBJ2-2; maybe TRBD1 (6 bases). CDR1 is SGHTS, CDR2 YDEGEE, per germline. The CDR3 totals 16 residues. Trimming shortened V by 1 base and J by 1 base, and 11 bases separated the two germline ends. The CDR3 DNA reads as TGTGCCAGCAGCTTGCCCGGACAGCTGAACACCGGGGAGCTGTTTTTT. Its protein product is CASSLPGQLNTGELFF.

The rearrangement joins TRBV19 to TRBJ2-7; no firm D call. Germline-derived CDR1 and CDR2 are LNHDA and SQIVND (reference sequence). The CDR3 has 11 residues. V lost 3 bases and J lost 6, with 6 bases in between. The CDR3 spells CASSIRGEQYF. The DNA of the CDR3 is TGTGCCAGTAGTATCAGAGGCGAGCAGTACTTC.

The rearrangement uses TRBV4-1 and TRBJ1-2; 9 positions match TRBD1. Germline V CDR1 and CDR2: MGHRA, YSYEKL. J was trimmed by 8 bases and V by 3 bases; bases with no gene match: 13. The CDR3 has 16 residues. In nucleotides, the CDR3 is TGCGCCAGCAGCCACTACTTACAGGGGGCTTCCAGGGGCTACACCTTC. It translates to CASSHYLQGASRGYTF.

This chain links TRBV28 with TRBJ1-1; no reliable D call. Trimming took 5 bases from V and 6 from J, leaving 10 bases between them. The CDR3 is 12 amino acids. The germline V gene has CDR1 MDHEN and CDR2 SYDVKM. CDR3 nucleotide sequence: TGTGCCAGCAGTCTCCTGAGGGCTGAAGCTTTCTTT. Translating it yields CASSLLRAEAFF. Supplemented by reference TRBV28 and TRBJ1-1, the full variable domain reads DVKVTQSSRYLVKRTGEKVFLECVQDMDHENMFWYRQDPGLGLRLIYFSYDVKMKEKGDIPEGYSVSREKKERFSLILESASTNQTSMYLCASSLLRAEAFFGQGTRLTVV.

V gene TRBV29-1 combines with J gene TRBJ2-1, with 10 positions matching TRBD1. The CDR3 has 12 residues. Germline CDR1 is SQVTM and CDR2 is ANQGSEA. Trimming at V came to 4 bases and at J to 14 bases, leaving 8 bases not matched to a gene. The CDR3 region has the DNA TGCAGCGTTGGCAGACAGGGGGCAGTTGAGTTCTTC. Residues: CSVGRQGAVEFF.